This T cell receptor (beta chain) was profiled in a study of cytomegalovirus exposure and HLA in healthy donors. This CDR3 contains 18 residues. Germline CDR1 SEHNR, CDR2 FQNEAQ (reference sequence). Study outcomes and limitations: A previous analysis found most TCR beta V segments productive roughly 90% or roughly 30% of the time. Under in vitro conditions, a few CMV-associated chains were confirmed as specific for CMV antigens.

Notes on this clone: Its specificity is not known. Germline and junction disagree at one end, which may indicate a read error.

Amplification used 60 Vbeta primers and 13 Jbeta primers. Data came from immunoSEQ multiplex PCR; TCRdb stores just in-frame clones and leaves some out. The sample yields 95,000 to 100,000 clones, 65% to 80% seen once. This rearrangement joins TRBV7-9 to TRBJ1-6; D ambiguous. Input material: PBMCs. This receptor was obtained from a middle-aged man in good health and CMV-seropositive. CDR3 nucleotide sequence: TGTTCCAGCAGCTCGTCGTGGGGTAGGGAGGGCAATAATTCACCCCTCCACTTT. Translation gives CSSSSSWGREGNNSPLHF.